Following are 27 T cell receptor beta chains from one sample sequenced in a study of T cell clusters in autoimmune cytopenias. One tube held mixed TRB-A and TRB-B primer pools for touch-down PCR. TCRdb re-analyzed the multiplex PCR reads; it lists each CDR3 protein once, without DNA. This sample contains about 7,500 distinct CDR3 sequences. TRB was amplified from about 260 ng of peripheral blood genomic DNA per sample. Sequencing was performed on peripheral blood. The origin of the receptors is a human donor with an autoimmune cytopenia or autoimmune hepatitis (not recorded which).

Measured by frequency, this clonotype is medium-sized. CDR3 loop: CASSTKGTVNTEAFF. The V gene is TRBV19, the J gene TRBJ1-1; TCRdb picks TRBD1, but there is no DNA to check that call. The CDR3 runs 15 residues. Germline CDR1 and CDR2: LNHDA and SQIVND (reference sequence).

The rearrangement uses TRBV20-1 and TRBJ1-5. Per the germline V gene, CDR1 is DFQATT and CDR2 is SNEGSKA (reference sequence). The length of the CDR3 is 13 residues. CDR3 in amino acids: CSASLARLQPQHF.

This CDR3 is CASSERGFDEQYF. The chain links TRBV5-1 to TRBJ2-7; the D call of TRBD1 rests on TCRdb alone, since no DNA is present to check it. The CDR3 consists of 13 residues. The V gene's germline CDR1 is SGHRS and CDR2 YFSETQ.

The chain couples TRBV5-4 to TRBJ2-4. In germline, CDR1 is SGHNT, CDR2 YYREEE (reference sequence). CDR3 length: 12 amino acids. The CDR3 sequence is CASSPQFDIQYF.

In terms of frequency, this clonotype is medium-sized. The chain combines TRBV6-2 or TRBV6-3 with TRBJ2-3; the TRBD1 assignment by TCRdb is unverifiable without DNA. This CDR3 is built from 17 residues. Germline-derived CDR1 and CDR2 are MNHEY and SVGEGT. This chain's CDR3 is CASSPQLGQARSDTQYF.

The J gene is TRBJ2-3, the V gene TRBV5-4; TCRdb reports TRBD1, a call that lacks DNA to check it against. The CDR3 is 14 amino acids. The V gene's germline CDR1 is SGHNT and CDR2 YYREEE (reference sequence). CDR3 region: CASSLRDYTDTQYF. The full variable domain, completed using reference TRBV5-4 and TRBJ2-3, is ETGVTQSPTHLIKTRGQQVTLRCSSQSGHNTVSWYQQALGQGPQFIFQYYREEENGRGNFPPRFSGLQFPNYSSELNVNALELDDSALYLCASSLRDYTDTQYFGPGTRLTVL.

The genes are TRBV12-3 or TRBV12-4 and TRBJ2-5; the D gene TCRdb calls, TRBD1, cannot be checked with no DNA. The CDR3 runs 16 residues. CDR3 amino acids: CASTLGGWGGQETQYF.

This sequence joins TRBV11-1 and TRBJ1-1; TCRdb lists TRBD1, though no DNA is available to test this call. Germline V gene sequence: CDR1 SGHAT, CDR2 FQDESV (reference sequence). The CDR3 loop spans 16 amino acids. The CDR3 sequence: CASSPLGEGINTEAFF. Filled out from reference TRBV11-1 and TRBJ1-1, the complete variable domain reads EAEVAQSPRYKITEKSQAVAFWCDPISGHATLYWYRQILGQGPELLVQFQDESVVDDSQLPKDRFSAERLKGVDSTLKIQPAELGDSAMYLCASSPLGEGINTEAFFGQGTRLTVV.

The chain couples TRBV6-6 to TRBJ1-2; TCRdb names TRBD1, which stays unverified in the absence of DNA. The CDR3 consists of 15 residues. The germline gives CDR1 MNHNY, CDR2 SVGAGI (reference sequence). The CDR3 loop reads CASSFGRDRGYGYTF.

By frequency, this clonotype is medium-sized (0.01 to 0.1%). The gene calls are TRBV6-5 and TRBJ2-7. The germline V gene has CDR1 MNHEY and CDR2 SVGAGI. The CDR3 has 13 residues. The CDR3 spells CASSSRPSYEQYF.

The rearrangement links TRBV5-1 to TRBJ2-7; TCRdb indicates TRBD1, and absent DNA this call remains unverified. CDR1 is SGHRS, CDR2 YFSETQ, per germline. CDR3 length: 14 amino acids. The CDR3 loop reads CASSLVSGSYEQYF.

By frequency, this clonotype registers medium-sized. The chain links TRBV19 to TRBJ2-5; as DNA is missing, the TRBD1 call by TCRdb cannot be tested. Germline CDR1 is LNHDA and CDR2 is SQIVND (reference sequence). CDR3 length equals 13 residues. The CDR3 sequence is CASSQQGAETQYF.

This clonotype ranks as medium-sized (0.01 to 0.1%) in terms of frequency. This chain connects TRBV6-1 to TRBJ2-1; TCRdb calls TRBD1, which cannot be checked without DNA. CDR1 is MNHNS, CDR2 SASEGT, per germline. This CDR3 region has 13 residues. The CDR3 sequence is CASSEGTGWEQFF.

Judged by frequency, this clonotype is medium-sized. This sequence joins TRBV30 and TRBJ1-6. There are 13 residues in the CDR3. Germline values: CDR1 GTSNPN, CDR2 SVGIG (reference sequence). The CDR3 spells CAWSVGADSPLHF.

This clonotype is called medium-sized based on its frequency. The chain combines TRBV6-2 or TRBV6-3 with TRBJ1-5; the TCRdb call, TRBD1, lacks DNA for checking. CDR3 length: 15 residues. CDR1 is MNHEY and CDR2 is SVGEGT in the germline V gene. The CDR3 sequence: CASSPREWTNQPQHF.

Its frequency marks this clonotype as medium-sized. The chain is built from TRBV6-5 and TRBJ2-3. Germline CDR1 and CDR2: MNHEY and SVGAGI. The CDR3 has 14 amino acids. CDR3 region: CASSDSLNTDTQYF.

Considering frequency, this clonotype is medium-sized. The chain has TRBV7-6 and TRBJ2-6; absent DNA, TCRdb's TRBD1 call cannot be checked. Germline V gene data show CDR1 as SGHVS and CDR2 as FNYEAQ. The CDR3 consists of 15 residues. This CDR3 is CASSPGGPGANVLTF. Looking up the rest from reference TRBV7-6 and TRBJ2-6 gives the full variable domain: GAGVSQSPRYKVTKRGQDVALRCDPISGHVSLYWYRQALGQGPEFLTYFNYEAQQDKSGLPNDRFSAERPEGSISTLTIQRTEQRDSAMYRCASSPGGPGANVLTFGAGSRLTVL.

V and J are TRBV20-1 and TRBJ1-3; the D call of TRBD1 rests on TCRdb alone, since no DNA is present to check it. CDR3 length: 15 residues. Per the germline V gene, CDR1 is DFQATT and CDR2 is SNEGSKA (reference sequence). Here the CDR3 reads CSARNVAGQGNTIYF.

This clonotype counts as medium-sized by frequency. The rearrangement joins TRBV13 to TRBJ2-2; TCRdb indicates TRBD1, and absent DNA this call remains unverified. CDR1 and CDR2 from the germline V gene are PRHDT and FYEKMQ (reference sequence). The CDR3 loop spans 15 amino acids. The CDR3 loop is CASSSGTARTGELFF.

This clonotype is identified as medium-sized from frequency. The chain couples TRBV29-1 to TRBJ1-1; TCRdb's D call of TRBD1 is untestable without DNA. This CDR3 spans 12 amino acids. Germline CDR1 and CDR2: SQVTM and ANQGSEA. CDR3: CSVGQLNTEAFF.

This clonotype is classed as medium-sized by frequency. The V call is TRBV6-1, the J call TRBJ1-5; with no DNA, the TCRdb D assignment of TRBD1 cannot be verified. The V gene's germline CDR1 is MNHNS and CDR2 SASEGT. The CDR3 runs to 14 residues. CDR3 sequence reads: CASTPRGPGQPQHF.

The CDR3 here is CASSPQGHRSLEEQYF. The J gene is TRBJ2-7, the V gene TRBV12-3 or TRBV12-4; TCRdb proposes TRBD1, but this gene call is untestable without DNA. CDR3 size: 16 residues.

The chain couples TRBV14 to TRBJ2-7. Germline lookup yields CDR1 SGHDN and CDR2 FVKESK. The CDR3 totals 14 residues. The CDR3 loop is CASSPPTNRDEQYF.

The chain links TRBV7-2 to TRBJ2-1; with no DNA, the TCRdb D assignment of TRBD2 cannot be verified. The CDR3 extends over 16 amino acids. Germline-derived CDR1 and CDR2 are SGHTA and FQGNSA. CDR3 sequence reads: CASSLAASGGWREQFF.

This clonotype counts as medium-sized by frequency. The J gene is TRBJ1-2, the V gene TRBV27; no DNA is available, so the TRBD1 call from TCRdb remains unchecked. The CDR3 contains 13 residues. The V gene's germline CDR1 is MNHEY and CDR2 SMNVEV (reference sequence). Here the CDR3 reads CASSTGTGYGYTF.

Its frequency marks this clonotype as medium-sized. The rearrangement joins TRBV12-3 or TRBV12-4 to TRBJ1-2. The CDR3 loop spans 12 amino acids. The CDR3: CASSFGSFGYTF.

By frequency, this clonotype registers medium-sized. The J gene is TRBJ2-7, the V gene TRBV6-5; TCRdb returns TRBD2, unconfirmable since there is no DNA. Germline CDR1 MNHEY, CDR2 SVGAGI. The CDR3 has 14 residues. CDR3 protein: CASRDPGRNYEQYF.